Described below is a single TCR beta chain sequence and its context. Its antigen is still unknown. Base qualities are not recorded, but no much larger clone differs from it by a single base. Each sample received between roughly 2 and 4.92 ug of genomic DNA as input, and paired samples received equal DNA input. TCR beta libraries were constructed with the immunoSEQ hsTCRbeta Kit, which uses multiplexed V and J gene primers in two PCR steps. Pooled libraries with positive and negative controls were sequenced on an Illumina MiSeq using a 100-cycle paired-end protocol. On the authors' methods: The immunoSEQ vendor processed the raw data into normalized, annotated TCR beta repertoire reports. Richness was defined as unique clones by nucleotide sequence, with iChao1 and Efron-Thisted estimators extrapolating total richness. Paired lesions were characterized and compared using Pielou's evenness, Simpson's index, top-ten clone proportional abundance, and the Morisita overlap index. TCRdb mirrors the immuneACCESS table, restricted to in-frame sequences. Some clones are absent from its copies; in checked studies, under half trace to an unresolved V gene, and the reason for the others is unknown. V, J and clone size reflect that table, while D and trimming were determined from the DNA. Counted in this sample were roughly 1,400 clones; approximately 90% of them appeared once. The top ten constitute roughly 12% of the sample.

These data belong to a study of T cells in lung cancer brain metastases (dated by TCRdb to 2016 to 2018). Regarding the complete study: Of the 20 patients, 15 to 17 had a history of tobacco use, with a median of around 41 pack-years. Nine tenths of the roughly 20 patients received no interval therapy between primary and metastasis resection. A median interval of approximately 350 days was observed between acquisition of the primary and brain metastasis specimens. TCR beta CDR3 repertoires were compared between fully resected primary non-small cell lung cancers and paired brain metastases. The cohort comprised approximately 20 patients contributing roughly 40 specimens, one primary lung lesion and one brain metastasis each. Patients had a median age at first diagnosis of more than 55 years, with about 9 males and fewer than 13 females. Primary and metastatic specimens both had an average DNA integrity number of about 3.8, with no significant difference between the two sites. General conclusions and limits of the study: Brain metastases contained significantly fewer unique productive clones than the paired primaries (median about 1,500 versus 4,200). A significantly larger repertoire fraction was made up by the ten most abundant clones in brain metastases than in primaries, which was suggestive of clonal expansion. The study could not control for the effects of preoperative corticosteroids on T cell infiltration in brain metastases. Most clones were specific to a single lesion, and overlap between paired lesions was limited (mean Morisita index about 0.22). DNA fragmentation in FFPE samples may have prevented retrieval of the complete infiltrating T cell repertoire.

Patients had resection for either synchronous oligometastatic disease or delayed recurrence of a solitary brain metastasis. To avoid including cancers other than NSCLC, any patient with a history of multiple malignancies was excluded. Using marked H&E slides as a guide, tumor areas were macrodissected from about five unstained 10 um sections that had been deparaffinized. Every specimen was formalin-fixed and paraffin-embedded (FFPE). Genomic DNA was extracted using the AllPrep DNA/RNA FFPE Kit. Relative to germline, V is 2 bases shorter and J is 7 bases shorter, with 12 bases between their ends. CDR1 and CDR2, looked up from the germline V gene (reference sequence), are MNHEY and SMNVEV. From its cysteine to its phenylalanine, the CDR3 spans 15 amino acids. The sequence is cut down to CDR3 DNA, 45 bases in frame from base 1.

The sample consisted of tumor tissue from a brain metastasis. The cell subset or site tag for this specimen amounts to: paired resected brain metastasis. Recombination joined TRBV27 with TRBJ2-6; TRBD1 is perhaps the D gene, given 6 matching bases. This receptor was identified in a woman aged 45-65 years with non-small cell lung cancer that had spread to the brain. The DNA is TGTGCCAGCAGTTTAGGGGGCGGAGGAGCCAACGTCCTGACTTTC. It is translated as CASSLGGGGANVLTF.